The text below deals with one T cell receptor (beta chain). The antigen remains undetermined. Sample-barcoded 5' priming and a J-beta primer mix drove a second PCR of roughly 7 to 11 cycles. TCRdb reprocessed the 5' RACE reads with MiXCR, giving one entry per CDR3 protein. This sample has almost 800,000 distinct CDR3 sequences, with more than 45% found just once. The data were taken from a study of blood T cells in healthy people across ages. Study-level points and caveats: The unknown donor CMV status may have confounded expanded clonotype changes. Among T cells, TCR beta diversity per million cells dropped roughly linearly as age rose.

The donors, healthy Caucasians from Russia, were aged 6 to 90. Peripheral blood from each donor was collected in a volume of 8.5 to 10 milliliters. Germline V gene data show CDR1 as MNHNS and CDR2 as SASEGT. Between the trimmed V and J ends, which lost 0 bases and 5 bases, there was a span of 5 bases. The CDR3 has 13 residues. The chain uses TRBV6-1 and TRBJ2-1, with D unresolved. The sequencing input was blood. The sequence was collected from a man aged 25 to 45 in good health. The CDR3 nucleotides are TGTGCCAGCAGTGAAGCGCCAGACAATGAGCAGTTCTTC. Its translation is CASSEAPDNEQFF.